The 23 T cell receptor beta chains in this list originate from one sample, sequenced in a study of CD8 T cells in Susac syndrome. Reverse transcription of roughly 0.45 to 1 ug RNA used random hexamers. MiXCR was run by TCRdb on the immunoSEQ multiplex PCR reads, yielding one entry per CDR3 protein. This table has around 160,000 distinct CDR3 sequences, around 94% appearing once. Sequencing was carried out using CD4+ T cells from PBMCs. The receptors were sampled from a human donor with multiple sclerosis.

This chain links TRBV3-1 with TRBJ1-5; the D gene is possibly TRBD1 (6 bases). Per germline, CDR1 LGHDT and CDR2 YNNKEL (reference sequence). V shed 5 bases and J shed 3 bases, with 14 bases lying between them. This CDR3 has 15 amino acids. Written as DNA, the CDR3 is TGTGCCAGCAGCGAACAGACAGGTAACAATCAGCCCCAGCATTTT. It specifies CASSEQTGNNQPQHF. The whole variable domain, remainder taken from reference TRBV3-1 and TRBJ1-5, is DTAVSQTPKYLVTQMGNDKSIKCEQNLGHDTMYWYKQDSKKFLKIMFSYNNKELIINETVPNRFSPKSPDKAHLNLHINSLELGDSAVYFCASSEQTGNNQPQHFGDGTRLSIL.

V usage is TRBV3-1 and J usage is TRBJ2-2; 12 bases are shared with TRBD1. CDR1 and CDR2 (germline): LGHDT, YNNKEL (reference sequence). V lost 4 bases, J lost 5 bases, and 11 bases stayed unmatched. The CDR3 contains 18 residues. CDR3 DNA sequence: TGTGCCAGCAGCCGGTGGGACAGGGGGCGCGGTGGGACCGGGGAGCTGTTTTTT. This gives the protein CASSRWDRGRGGTGELFF.

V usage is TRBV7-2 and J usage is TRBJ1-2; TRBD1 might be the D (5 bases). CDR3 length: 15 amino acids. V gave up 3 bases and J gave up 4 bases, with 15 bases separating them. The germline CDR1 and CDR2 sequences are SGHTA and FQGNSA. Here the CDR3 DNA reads TGTGCCAGCAGCTTCGGAATAGTCGGGGCCTATGGCTACACCTTC. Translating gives CASSFGIVGAYGYTF.

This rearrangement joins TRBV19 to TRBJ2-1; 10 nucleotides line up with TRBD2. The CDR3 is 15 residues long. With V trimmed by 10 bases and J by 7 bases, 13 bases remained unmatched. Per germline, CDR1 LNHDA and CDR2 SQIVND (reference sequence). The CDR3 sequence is CATQNLAGVRNEQFF. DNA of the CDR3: TGTGCCACTCAAAATCTAGCGGGAGTTCGGAATGAGCAGTTCTTC.

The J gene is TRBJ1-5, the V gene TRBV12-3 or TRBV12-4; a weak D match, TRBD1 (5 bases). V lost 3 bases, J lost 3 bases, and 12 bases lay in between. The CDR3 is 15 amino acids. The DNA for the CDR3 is TGTGCCAGCAGTTTCGGGGGGGATCACAATCAGCCCCAGCATTTT. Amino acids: CASSFGGDHNQPQHF.

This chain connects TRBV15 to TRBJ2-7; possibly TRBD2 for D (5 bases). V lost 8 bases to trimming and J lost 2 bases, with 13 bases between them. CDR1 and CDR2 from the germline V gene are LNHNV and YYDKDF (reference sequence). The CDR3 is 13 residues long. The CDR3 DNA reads TGTGCCACCCTACTCAGCGGAACCTACGAGCAGTACTTC. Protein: CATLLSGTYEQYF.

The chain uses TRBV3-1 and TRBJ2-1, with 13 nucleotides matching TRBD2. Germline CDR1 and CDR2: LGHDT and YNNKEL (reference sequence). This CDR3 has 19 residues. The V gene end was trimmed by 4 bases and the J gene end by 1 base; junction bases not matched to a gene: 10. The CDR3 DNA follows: TGTGCCAGCAGCCGGACGGGACTAGCGGGACAGAGGTCCTACAATGAGCAGTTCTTC. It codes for CASSRTGLAGQRSYNEQFF.

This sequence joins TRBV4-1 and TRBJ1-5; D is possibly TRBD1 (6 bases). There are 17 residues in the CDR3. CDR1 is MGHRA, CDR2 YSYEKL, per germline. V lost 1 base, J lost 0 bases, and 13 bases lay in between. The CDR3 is CASSQGPGVYSNQPQHF. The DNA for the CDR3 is TGCGCCAGCAGCCAAGGTCCAGGGGTCTATAGCAATCAGCCCCAGCATTTT.

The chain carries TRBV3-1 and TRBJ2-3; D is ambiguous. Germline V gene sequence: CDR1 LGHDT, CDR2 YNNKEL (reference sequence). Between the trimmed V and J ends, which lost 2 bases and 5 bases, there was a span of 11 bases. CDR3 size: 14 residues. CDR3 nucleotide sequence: TGTGCCAGCAGCCAACTCCGTAGTGGAGATACGCAGTATTTT. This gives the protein CASSQLRSGDTQYF.

In nucleotides, the CDR3 is TGCGCCAGTATAATCGGACTCTCATCCGGGGAGCTGTTTTTT. Translating it yields CASIIGLSSGELFF. The chain recombines TRBV10-2 with TRBJ2-2; the D gene is possibly TRBD2 (5 bases). Germline lookup yields CDR1 WSHSY and CDR2 SAAADI. This CDR3 region has 14 residues. Trimming took off 9 bases at V and 6 bases at J, with 17 bases between the two ends.

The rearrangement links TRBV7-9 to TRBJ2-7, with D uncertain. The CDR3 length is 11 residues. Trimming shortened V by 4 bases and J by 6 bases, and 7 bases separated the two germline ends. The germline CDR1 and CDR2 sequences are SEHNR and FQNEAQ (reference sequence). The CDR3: CASSYGPEQYF. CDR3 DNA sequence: TGTGCCAGCAGCTACGGTCCCGAGCAGTACTTC.

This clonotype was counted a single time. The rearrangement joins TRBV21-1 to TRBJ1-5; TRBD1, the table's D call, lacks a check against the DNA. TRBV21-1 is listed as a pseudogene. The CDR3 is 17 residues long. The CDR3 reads CASTLAPGQLSNQPQHF. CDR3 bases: TGTGCCAGCACCCTCGCCCCGGGACAACTCAGCAATCAGCCCCAGCATTTT.

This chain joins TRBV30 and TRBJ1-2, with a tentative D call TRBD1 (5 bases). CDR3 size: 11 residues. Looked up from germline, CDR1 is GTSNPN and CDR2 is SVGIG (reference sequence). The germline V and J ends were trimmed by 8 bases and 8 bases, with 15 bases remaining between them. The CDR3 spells CAGETREGYTF. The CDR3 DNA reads TGTGCCGGGGAGACCAGGGAAGGCTACACCTTC.

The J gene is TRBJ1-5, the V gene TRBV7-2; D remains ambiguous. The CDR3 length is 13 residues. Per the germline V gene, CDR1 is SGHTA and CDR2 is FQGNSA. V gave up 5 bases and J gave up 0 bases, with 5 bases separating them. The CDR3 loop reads CASSTYSNQPQHF. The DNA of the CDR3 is TGTGCCAGCAGCACGTATAGCAATCAGCCCCAGCATTTT.

As DNA, the CDR3 is TGTGCCAGCAGCGCTGACAGTGAGCAGTTCTTC. It is translated as CASSADSEQFF. The V gene is TRBV9, the J gene TRBJ2-1; perhaps TRBD1 as D (5 bases). Germline assignment: CDR1 SGDLS and CDR2 YYNGEE. Trimming pared 3 bases from V and 9 bases from J, leaving 7 bases between. The CDR3 runs to 11 residues.

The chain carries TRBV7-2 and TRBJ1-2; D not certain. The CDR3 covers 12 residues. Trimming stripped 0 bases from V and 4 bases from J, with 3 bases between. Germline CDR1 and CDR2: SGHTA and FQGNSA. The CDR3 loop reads CASSLAGYGYTF. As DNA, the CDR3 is TGTGCCAGCAGCTTAGCCGGCTATGGCTACACCTTC.

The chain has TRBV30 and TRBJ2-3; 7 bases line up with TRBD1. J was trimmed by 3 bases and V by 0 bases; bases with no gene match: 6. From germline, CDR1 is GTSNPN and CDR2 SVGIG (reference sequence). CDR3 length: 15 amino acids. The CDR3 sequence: CAWSVRDSPTDTQYF. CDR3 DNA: TGTGCCTGGAGTGTGAGGGACAGCCCGACAGATACGCAGTATTTT. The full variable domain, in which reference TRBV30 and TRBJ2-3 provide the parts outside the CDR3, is SQTIHQWPATLVQPVGSPLSLECTVEGTSNPNLYWYRQAAGRGLQLLFYSVGIGQISSEVPQNLSASRPQDRQFILSSKKLLLSDSGFYLCAWSVRDSPTDTQYFGPGTRLTVL.

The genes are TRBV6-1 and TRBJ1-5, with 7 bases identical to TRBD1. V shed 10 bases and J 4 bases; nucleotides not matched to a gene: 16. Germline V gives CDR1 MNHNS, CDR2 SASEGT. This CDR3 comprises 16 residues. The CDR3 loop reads CATYQGGRGGNQPQHF. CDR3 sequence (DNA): TGTGCCACCTACCAAGGGGGCCGGGGTGGAAATCAGCCCCAGCATTTT.

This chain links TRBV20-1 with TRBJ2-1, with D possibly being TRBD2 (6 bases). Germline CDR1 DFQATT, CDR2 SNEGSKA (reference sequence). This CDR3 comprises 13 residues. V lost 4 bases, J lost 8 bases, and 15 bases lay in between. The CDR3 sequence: CSAKRERRDEQFF. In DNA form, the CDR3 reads TGCAGTGCTAAACGGGAGAGACGCGATGAGCAGTTCTTC.

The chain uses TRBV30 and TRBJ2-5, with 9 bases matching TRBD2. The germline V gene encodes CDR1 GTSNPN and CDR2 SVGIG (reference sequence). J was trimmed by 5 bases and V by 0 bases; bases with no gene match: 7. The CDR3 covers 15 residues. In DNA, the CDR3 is TGTGCCTGGAGTGTACTTGGTAGCGGGAGCGAGACCCAGTACTTC. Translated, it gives CAWSVLGSGSETQYF.

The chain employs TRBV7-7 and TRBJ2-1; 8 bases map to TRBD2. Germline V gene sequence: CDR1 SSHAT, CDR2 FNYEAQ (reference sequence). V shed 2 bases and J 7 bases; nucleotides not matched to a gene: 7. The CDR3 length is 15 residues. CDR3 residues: CASSLSSGSGNEQFF. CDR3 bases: TGTGCCAGCAGCTTATCCAGCGGGAGTGGAAATGAGCAGTTCTTC.

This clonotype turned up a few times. DNA for the CDR3: TGTGCCAGCAGTTACTCGACAGGTCAAGAGACCCAGTACTTC. Protein product: CASSYSTGQETQYF. The rearrangement uses TRBV6-5 and TRBJ2-5, with a tentative D call TRBD1 (6 bases). CDR1 MNHEY and CDR2 SVGAGI come from the germline V gene. CDR3 length: 14 amino acids. V was clipped by 0 bases and J by 2 bases, with 7 bases between them.

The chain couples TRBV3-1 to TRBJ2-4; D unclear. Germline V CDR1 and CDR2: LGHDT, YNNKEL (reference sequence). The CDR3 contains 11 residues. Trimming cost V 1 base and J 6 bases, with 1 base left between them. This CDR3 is CASSQVNIQYF. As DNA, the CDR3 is TGTGCCAGCAGCCAAGTAAACATTCAGTACTTC.